This T cell receptor (beta chain) was found in a study of response to subunit inactivated influenza vaccine. Study-wide points: There was a suggestion from the authors that each seasonal influenza vaccination recruits few new T cells.

Concerning this clonotype itself: Its target is unknown.

CDR1 LGHNA and CDR2 YNFKEQ come from the germline V gene. Trimming stripped 1 base from V and 7 bases from J, with 20 bases between. The CDR3 is 17 amino acids. MiXCR, run by TCRdb on the RT-PCR reads, gives a single entry per CDR3 protein. The table has 500,000 to 600,000 distinct CDR3 sequences, approximately 10% seen once. The chain carries TRBV4-2 and TRBJ2-1, with D perhaps TRBD1 or TRBD2 (6 bases each). The specimen comprised PBMCs from blood, sampled on the day of vaccination. The receptor was isolated from a man aged 45-60 years who received an inactivated influenza vaccine. The CDR3 is CASSQVSGGQTRNEQFF. The CDR3, as DNA: TGTGCCAGCAGCCAAGTCTCCGGGGGCCAGACGCGGAATGAGCAGTTCTTC.